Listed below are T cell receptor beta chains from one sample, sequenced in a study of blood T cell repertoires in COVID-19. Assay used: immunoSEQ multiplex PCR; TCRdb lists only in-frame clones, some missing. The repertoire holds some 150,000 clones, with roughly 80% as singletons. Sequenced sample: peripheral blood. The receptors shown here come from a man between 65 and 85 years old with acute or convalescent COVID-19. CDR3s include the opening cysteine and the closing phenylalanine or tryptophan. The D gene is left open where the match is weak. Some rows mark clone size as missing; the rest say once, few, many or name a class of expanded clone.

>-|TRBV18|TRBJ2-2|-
CAGSGGTGELFF
TGTGCCGGAAGTGGAGGGACCGGGGAGCTGTTTTTT
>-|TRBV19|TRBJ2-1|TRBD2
CASRLAGANNEQFF
TGTGCCAGTAGACTAGCGGGGGCCAACAATGAGCAGTTCTTC
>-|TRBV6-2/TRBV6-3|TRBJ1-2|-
CASSFYRENNYGYTF
TGTGCCAGCAGTTTCTACCGGGAAAATAACTATGGCTACACCTTC
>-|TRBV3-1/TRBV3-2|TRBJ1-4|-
CASSQESRATNEKLFF
TGTGCCAGCAGCCAAGAATCCAGGGCAACTAATGAAAAACTGTTTTTT
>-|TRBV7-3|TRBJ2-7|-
CASSFRGEALEEQYF
TGTGCCAGCAGCTTCAGGGGAGAGGCACTTGAAGAGCAGTACTTC
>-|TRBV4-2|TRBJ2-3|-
CASSQAAWARNTDTQYF
TGTGCCAGCAGCCAAGCCGCGTGGGCGCGTAACACAGATACGCAGTATTTT
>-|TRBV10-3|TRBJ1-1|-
CAIVEGMNTEAFF
TGTGCCATCGTGGAGGGGATGAACACTGAAGCTTTCTTT
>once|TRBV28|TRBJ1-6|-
CASSLKFGSSYNSPLHF
TGTGCCAGCAGTTTAAAGTTTGGCAGCTCCTATAATTCACCCCTCCACTTT
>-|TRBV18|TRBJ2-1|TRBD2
CASSPRQLAGDEQFF
TGTGCCAGCTCACCACGGCAGCTAGCGGGCGATGAGCAGTTCTTC
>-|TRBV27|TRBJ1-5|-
CASSGIGQSNQPQHF
TGTGCCAGCAGCGGAATCGGACAGAGCAATCAGCCCCAGCATTTT
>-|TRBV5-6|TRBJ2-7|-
CASSLEGRPYEQYF
TGTGCCAGCAGCTTGGAGGGGAGGCCCTACGAGCAGTACTTC
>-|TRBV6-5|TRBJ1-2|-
CASGEGFNGYTF
TGTGCCAGCGGGGAGGGATTTAATGGCTACACCTTC
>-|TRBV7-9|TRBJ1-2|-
CASSSTGGYGYTF
TGTGCCAGCAGCTCCACCGGGGGCTATGGCTACACCTTC
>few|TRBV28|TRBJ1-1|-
CASGAGARNTEAFF
TGTGCCAGCGGGGCGGGGGCGAGGAACACTGAAGCTTTCTTT
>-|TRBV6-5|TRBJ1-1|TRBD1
CASSYLRQGAEAFF
TGTGCCAGCAGTTACCTTCGACAGGGGGCTGAAGCTTTCTTT
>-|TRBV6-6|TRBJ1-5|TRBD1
CASSYSTGQFNQPQHF
TGTGCCAGCAGTTACTCGACAGGGCAGTTCAATCAGCCCCAGCATTTT
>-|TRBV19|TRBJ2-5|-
CASSNLQEGQYF
TGTGCCAGTAGTAATCTCCAGGAGGGCCAGTACTTC
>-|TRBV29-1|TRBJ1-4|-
CSVESSNEKLFF
TGCAGCGTTGAATCCTCTAATGAAAAACTGTTTTTT
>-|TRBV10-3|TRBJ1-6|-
CAISGDSQNSPLHF
TGTGCCATCAGTGGCGACAGTCAGAATTCACCCCTCCACTTT
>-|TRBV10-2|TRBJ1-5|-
CASSESNSQPQHF
TGCGCCAGCAGTGAGTCGAATAGTCAGCCCCAGCATTTT
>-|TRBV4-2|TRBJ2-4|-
CASSQDRTGLAKNIQYF
TGTGCCAGCAGCCAAGATCGCACAGGCCTAGCCAAAAACATTCAGTACTTC
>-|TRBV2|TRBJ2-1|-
CASSEQGLVSNEQFF
TGTGCCAGCAGTGAGCAGGGTCTGGTAAGCAATGAGCAGTTCTTC
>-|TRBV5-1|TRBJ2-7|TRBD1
CASSPISTGNGPYEQYF
TGCGCCAGCAGCCCAATCTCGACAGGGAATGGGCCATACGAGCAGTACTTC
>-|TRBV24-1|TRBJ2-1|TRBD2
CATERAGAYNEQFF
TGTGCCACCGAACGGGCGGGGGCCTACAATGAGCAGTTCTTC
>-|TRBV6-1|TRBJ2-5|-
CASSDLAETQYF
TGTGCCAGCAGTGATCTAGCGGAGACCCAGTACTTC
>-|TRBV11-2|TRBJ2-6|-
CASSLDSGGRDFSGANVLTF
TGTGCCAGCAGCTTAGATTCCGGTGGCAGGGACTTCTCTGGGGCCAACGTCCTGACTTTC
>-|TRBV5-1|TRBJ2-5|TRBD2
CASSPRTSGQETQYF
TGCGCCAGCAGCCCGAGGACTAGCGGCCAAGAGACCCAGTACTTC
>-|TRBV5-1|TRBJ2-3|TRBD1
CASSLTGGEGDTQYF
TGCGCCAGCAGCTTGACAGGGGGCGAGGGAGATACGCAGTATTTT
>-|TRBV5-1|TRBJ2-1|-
CASSGGGVYNEQFF
TGCGCCAGCAGCGGCGGCGGGGTCTACAATGAGCAGTTCTTC
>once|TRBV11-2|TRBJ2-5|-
CASNPRGALETQYF
TGTGCCAGCAACCCACGGGGGGCCCTGGAGACCCAGTACTTC
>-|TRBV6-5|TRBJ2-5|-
CASSSLSAIETQYF
TGTGCCAGCAGTTCCCTTTCAGCGATTGAGACCCAGTACTTC
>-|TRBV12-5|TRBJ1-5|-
CASGDGEGAVGNQPQHF
TGTGCTAGTGGAGATGGCGAGGGAGCTGTGGGCAATCAGCCCCAGCATTTT
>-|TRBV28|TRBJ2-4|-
CASSLGGSAKNIQYF
TGTGCCAGCAGTTTAGGCGGTTCCGCCAAAAACATTCAGTACTTC
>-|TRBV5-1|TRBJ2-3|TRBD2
CASSILAGGPGTDTQYF
TGCGCCAGCAGCATACTAGCGGGAGGGCCGGGCACAGATACGCAGTATTTT
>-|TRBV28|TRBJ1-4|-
CASSPPGRAREKLFF
TGTGCCAGCAGTCCTCCAGGCAGGGCGAGGGAAAAACTGTTTTTT
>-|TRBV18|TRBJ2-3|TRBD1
CASSPRQGSDTQYF
TGTGCCAGCTCACCACGACAGGGGTCAGATACGCAGTATTTT
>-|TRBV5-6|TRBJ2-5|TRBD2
CASSLLAGGGGTQYF
TGTGCCAGCAGCTTGTTAGCGGGGGGAGGAGGGACCCAGTACTTC
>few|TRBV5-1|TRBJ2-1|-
CASSEPGGDEQFF
TGCGCCAGCAGCGAACCGGGGGGCGATGAGCAGTTCTTC
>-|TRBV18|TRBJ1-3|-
CASSPDSSSGNTIYF
TGTGCCAGCTCGCCGGACAGCAGCTCTGGAAACACCATATATTTT
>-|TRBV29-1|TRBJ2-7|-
CSVESGGARGEQYF
TGCAGCGTTGAATCCGGGGGCGCGCGGGGGGAGCAGTACTTC
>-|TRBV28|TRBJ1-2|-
CASSLPLAGSGYTF
TGTGCCAGCAGTTTACCATTGGCGGGATCGGGCTACACCTTC
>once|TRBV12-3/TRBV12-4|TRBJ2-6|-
CASRLTGANVLTF
TGTGCCAGCAGGCTAACCGGGGCCAACGTCCTGACTTTC
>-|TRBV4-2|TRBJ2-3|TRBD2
CASSHAGTSSADTQYF
TGTGCCAGCAGCCACGCGGGGACTAGCTCTGCAGATACGCAGTATTTT
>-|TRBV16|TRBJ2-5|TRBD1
CASSHFGYRGSEETQYF
TGTGCCAGCAGCCATTTCGGGTACAGGGGAAGCGAAGAGACCCAGTACTTC
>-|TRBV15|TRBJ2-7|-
CATSRDNYEQYF
TGTGCCACCAGCAGAGATAACTACGAGCAGTACTTC
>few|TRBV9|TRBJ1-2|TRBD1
CASSSEGTGEFSNYGYTF
TGTGCCAGCAGTTCAGAAGGGACAGGGGAATTCTCTAACTATGGCTACACCTTC
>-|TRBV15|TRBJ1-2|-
CATSRTQDYGYTF
TGTGCCACCAGCAGAACACAGGACTATGGCTACACCTTC
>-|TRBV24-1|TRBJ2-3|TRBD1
CATSDQGAGTDTQYF
TGTGCCACCAGTGACCAGGGGGCTGGCACAGATACGCAGTATTTT
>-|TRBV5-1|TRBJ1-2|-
CASSLFPDNSNTF
TGCGCCAGCAGCTTATTTCCGGACAACTCTAACACCTTC
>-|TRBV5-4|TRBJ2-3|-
CASSLYTTDTQYF
TGTGCCAGCAGCTTGTACACCACAGATACGCAGTATTTT
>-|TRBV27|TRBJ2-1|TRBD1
CASSDRGNNEQFF
TGTGCCAGCAGTGACAGGGGAAACAATGAGCAGTTCTTC
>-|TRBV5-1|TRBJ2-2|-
CASSLGPTGSGTGELFF
TGCGCCAGCAGCTTGGGCCCCACCGGGAGCGGGACCGGGGAGCTGTTTTTT
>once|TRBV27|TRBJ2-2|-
CASSLSRNTGELFF
TGTGCCAGCAGTTTATCCAGAAACACCGGGGAGCTGTTTTTT
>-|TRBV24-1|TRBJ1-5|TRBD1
CAAGQGSGQPQHF
TGTGCCGCTGGACAGGGGAGCGGTCAGCCCCAGCATTTT
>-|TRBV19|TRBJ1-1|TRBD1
CASSSGQGVRTEAFF
TGTGCCAGTAGTAGTGGACAGGGCGTCCGAACTGAAGCTTTCTTT
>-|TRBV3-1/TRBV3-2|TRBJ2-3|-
CASSQETSPTADTQYF
TGTGCCAGCAGCCAAGAAACTAGCCCAACGGCAGATACGCAGTATTTT
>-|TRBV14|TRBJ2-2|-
CASSQGIGTGELFF
TGTGCCAGCAGCCAAGGAATCGGGACCGGGGAGCTGTTTTTT
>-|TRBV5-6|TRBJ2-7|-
CASSFRQEQYF
TGTGCCAGCAGCTTCCGACAGGAGCAGTACTTC
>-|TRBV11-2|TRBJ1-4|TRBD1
CASSLVGTGSNEKLFF
TGTGCCAGCAGCTTAGTCGGGACAGGGTCTAATGAAAAACTGTTTTTT
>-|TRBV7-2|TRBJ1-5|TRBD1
CASSLDQGVTQPQHF
TGTGCCAGCAGCTTAGACCAGGGGGTGACTCAGCCCCAGCATTTT